What follows are 15 T cell receptor beta chains derived from one specimen sequenced in a study of PD-1 blockade in classical Hodgkin lymphoma. The sample's time point: newly diagnosed, previously untreated cHL patient sample. The assay was immunoSEQ multiplex PCR, and TCRdb's table has in-frame clones only and misses some. Of about 7,000 clones in the sample, more than 60% are singletons; the top ten hold roughly 8.1%. Sequencing used peripheral blood mononuclear cells (PBMCs). Receptors originate from a human donor with classical Hodgkin lymphoma.

This clone was observed once. The chain uses TRBV9 and TRBJ2-3, with TRBD2 matching 12 bases. The CDR3 totals 16 residues. The V gene end was trimmed by 4 bases and the J gene end by 0 bases; junction bases not matched to a gene: 3. Germline CDR1 SGDLS, CDR2 YYNGEE. The CDR3 bases are TGTGCCAGCAGCCCCGGACTAGCGGGAAGCACAGATACGCAGTATTTT. Translation gives CASSPGLAGSTDTQYF. The entire variable domain, with the rest obtained from reference TRBV9 and TRBJ2-3, is as follows: DSGVTQTPKHLITATGQRVTLRCSPRSGDLSVYWYQQSLDQGLQFLIQYYNGEERAKGNILERFSAQQFPDLHSELNLSSLELGDSALYFCASSPGLAGSTDTQYFGPGTRLTVL.

The V and J genes are TRBV7-8 and TRBJ2-1; 10 bases line up with TRBD2. CDR1 is SGHVS and CDR2 is FQNEAQ in the germline V gene. This CDR3 is built from 16 residues. J gave up 4 bases and V 4 bases, and 7 bases lay outside the gene matches. This CDR3 is CASSSLAGGGYNEQFF. The CDR3 DNA reads TGTGCCAGCAGCTCCTTAGCGGGAGGAGGGTACAATGAGCAGTTCTTC.

CDR3 residues: CASSFPSTSGGSTDTQYF. CDR3 coding DNA: TGTGCCAGCAGTTTCCCCTCAACTAGCGGAGGAAGCACAGATACGCAGTATTTT. The gene calls are TRBV28 and TRBJ2-3; TRBD2 matches at 8 bases. The length of the CDR3 is 18 residues. The germline CDR1 and CDR2 sequences are MDHEN and SYDVKM. Germline trimming cut 3 bases from V and 0 bases from J; bases unmatched to any gene: 11.

This chain joins TRBV2 and TRBJ1-2, with D perhaps TRBD1 (5 bases). V gave up 6 bases and J gave up 9 bases, with 20 bases separating them. Germline V lookup: CDR1 SNHLY, CDR2 FYNNEI. The CDR3 length is 14 residues. Written as DNA, the CDR3 is TGTGCCAGCAGAGATGACGGGGGATCGGCTCGCTACACCTTC. It encodes CASRDDGGSARYTF. The whole variable domain, remainder taken from reference TRBV2 and TRBJ1-2, is EPEVTQTPSHQVTQMGQEVILRCVPISNHLYFYWYRQILGQKVEFLVSFYNNEISEKSEIFDDQFSVERPDGSNFTLKIRSTKLEDSAMYFCASRDDGGSARYTFGSGTRLTVV.

This rearrangement joins TRBV2 to TRBJ2-1; 9 bases match TRBD2. CDR1 is SNHLY, CDR2 FYNNEI, per germline. The CDR3 has 16 residues. V gave up 2 bases and J gave up 7 bases; unmatched junction bases: 9. DNA for the CDR3: TGTGCCAGCAGTGAAACCCTATTAGCGGGAGCGAATGAGCAGTTCTTC. It is translated as CASSETLLAGANEQFF.

J is TRBJ1-1 and V is TRBV5-1; D is undetermined. Per germline, CDR1 SGHRS and CDR2 YFSETQ. This CDR3 has 12 amino acids. V was pared by 5 bases and J by 1 base, with 6 bases between. The CDR3 nucleotides read TGCGCCAGCAGGGAAGCGAACACTGAAGCTTTCTTT. Protein product: CASREANTEAFF.

This clone has more than one count but fewer than ten. The chain employs TRBV4-1 and TRBJ2-2, with a weak D call TRBD2 (6 bases). The V gene lost 1 base and the J gene lost 4 bases, with 16 bases spanning the gap. CDR1 MGHRA and CDR2 YSYEKL come from the germline V gene. The CDR3 sequence is 17 residues long. The CDR3 sequence: CASSQGWRASGTGELFF. The CDR3 nucleotides are TGCGCCAGCAGCCAAGGCTGGAGGGCTTCGGGCACCGGGGAGCTGTTTTTT.

This clone was seen more than once but under ten times. The chain is built from TRBV7-9 and TRBJ2-2; D not resolved. The CDR3 totals 17 residues. Germline values: CDR1 SEHNR, CDR2 FQNEAQ (reference sequence). Trimming took off 1 base at V and 0 bases at J, with 12 bases between the two ends. DNA for the CDR3: TGTGCCAGCAGCTTAGATATGGGCAGCGCGAACACCGGGGAGCTGTTTTTT. Its translation: CASSLDMGSANTGELFF.

The rearrangement links TRBV2 to TRBJ2-5; 8 nucleotides agree with TRBD1. The J segment lost 4 bases and the V segment lost 2 bases, leaving 9 bases of the junction unmatched. The germline V gene encodes CDR1 SNHLY and CDR2 FYNNEI. This CDR3 contains 16 residues. The CDR3 region has the DNA TGTGCCAGCAGTGAATCATGGACAGGGACAGGAGAGACCCAGTACTTC. It yields the protein CASSESWTGTGETQYF.

Only a few counts were recorded for this clone. The V and J genes are TRBV19 and TRBJ2-7; no clear D gene. Trimming removed 3 bases from V and 3 bases from J, with 12 bases in between. CDR3 length: 14 residues. Germline lookup yields CDR1 LNHDA and CDR2 SQIVND (reference sequence). The chain's CDR3 is CASSMRGRNYEQYF. The CDR3 nucleotides read TGTGCCAGTAGTATGAGAGGTCGCAACTACGAGCAGTACTTC. The full variable domain, its missing parts supplied by reference TRBV19 and TRBJ2-7, is DGGITQSPKYLFRKEGQNVTLSCEQNLNHDAMYWYRQDPGQGLRLIYYSQIVNDFQKGDIAEGYSVSREKKESFPLTVTSAQKNPTAFYLCASSMRGRNYEQYFGPGTRLTVT.

This CDR3 is CASSAREISYNEQFF. In DNA form, the CDR3 reads TGTGCCAGCAGCGCGCGGGAGATCTCCTACAATGAGCAGTTCTTC. The chain employs TRBV5-4 and TRBJ2-1; 7 bases agree with TRBD2. CDR1 SGHNT and CDR2 YYREEE come from the germline V gene (reference sequence). Trimming took 4 bases from V and 0 from J; bases not matched to a gene: 4. The CDR3 runs to 15 residues.

A few counts support this clone. The gene calls are TRBV28 and TRBJ1-3; D possibly corresponds to TRBD1 (5 bases). With 5 bases removed from V and 2 bases from J, the gap between germline ends came to 16 bases. The CDR3 is 16 amino acids. The germline V gene has CDR1 MDHEN and CDR2 SYDVKM. The CDR3, as DNA: TGTGCCAGCAGTCCGCCTTTTGGGGGAGCTGGAAACACCATATATTTT. Protein product: CASSPPFGGAGNTIYF.

Notes on this clone: The CDR3 does not end in the conserved phenylalanine or tryptophan, so this is likely a read error. V usage is TRBV2 and J usage is TRBJ1-2; D perhaps matches TRBD1 (5 bases). Germline CDR1 reads SNHLY; CDR2 reads FYNNEI. Trimming took off 8 bases at V and 4 bases at J, with 20 bases between the two ends. The CDR3 covers 15 residues. CDR3 nucleotides: TGTGCCAGCGATAGGGACGCGGGACTGAGCTATGGCTACACCCTC. The encoded protein is CASDRDAGLSYGYTL.

The CDR3 is CASSEGGGPYTQYF. DNA of the CDR3: TGTGCCAGCAGTGAAGGGGGAGGGCCATATACGCAGTATTTT. The rearrangement joins TRBV2 to TRBJ2-3; TRBD2 matches at 7 bases. The J segment lost 7 bases and the V segment lost 1 base, leaving 5 bases of the junction unmatched. There are 14 residues in the CDR3. The V gene's germline CDR1 is SNHLY and CDR2 FYNNEI.

The rearrangement uses TRBV7-8 and TRBJ1-5, with D possibly matching TRBD1 (5 bases). Germline V CDR1 and CDR2: SGHVS, FQNEAQ. Trimming pared 2 bases from V and 13 bases from J, leaving 12 bases between. The CDR3 runs to 12 residues. The CDR3 loop is CASSLSDGAQHF. The CDR3 DNA reads as TGTGCCAGCAGCTTATCCGACGGGGCTCAGCATTTT.